Following are 11 T cell receptor beta chains from one sample sequenced in a study of blood T cell repertoires in COVID-19. Clones were read by immunoSEQ multiplex PCR, and TCRdb kept only the in-frame ones, dropping some. The sample holds 270,000 or so clones, about 91% seen once. The specimen was PBMCs or T cells enriched from blood (not recorded which). The receptor set was obtained from a woman in her thirties or forties with acute COVID-19.

The chain combines TRBV9 with TRBJ1-1, with 9 bases identical to TRBD1. There are 16 residues in the CDR3. The V segment lost 0 bases and the J segment 4 bases; nucleotides outside the gene matches: 7. Germline-derived CDR1 and CDR2 are SGDLS and YYNGEE. As DNA, the CDR3 is TGTGCCAGCAGCGTAGGGACAGGGGATGAGGTCACTGAAGCTTTCTTT. It specifies CASSVGTGDEVTEAFF.

This chain connects TRBV15 to TRBJ1-2, with a tentative D call TRBD1 (5 bases). Germline V gene data show CDR1 as LNHNV and CDR2 as YYDKDF (reference sequence). The V and J ends lost 0 bases and 4 bases respectively, with 12 bases between them. This CDR3 has 15 amino acids. CDR3 DNA: TGTGCCACCAGCAGAGATCAGGGCAGGGTCTATGGCTACACCTTC. It specifies CATSRDQGRVYGYTF.

The chain is built from TRBV24-1 and TRBJ2-3; D is unclear. The V and J ends lost 6 bases and 2 bases respectively, with 2 bases between them. CDR1 is KGHDR and CDR2 is SFDVKD in the germline V gene. This CDR3 region has 11 residues. The CDR3 reads CATSHTDTQYF. DNA of the CDR3: TGTGCCACCAGTCACACAGATACGCAGTATTTT.

The gene calls are TRBV30 and TRBJ2-1; 15 bases agree with TRBD2. Per germline, CDR1 GTSNPN and CDR2 SVGIG (reference sequence). V gave up 6 bases and J gave up 0 bases; unmatched junction bases: 9. This CDR3 has 18 residues. The CDR3 sequence: CACKPGLAGGSSYNEQFF. In nucleotides, the CDR3 is TGTGCCTGTAAACCGGGACTAGCGGGAGGTAGCTCCTACAATGAGCAGTTCTTC.

The rearrangement links TRBV13 to TRBJ2-5; 9 bases map to TRBD2. Germline CDR1 reads PRHDT; CDR2 reads FYEKMQ (reference sequence). The ends lost 3 bases at V and 2 bases at J; junction bases unmatched: 7. The CDR3 extends over 16 amino acids. This CDR3 reads CASSFATSGPQETQYF. The CDR3 DNA is TGTGCCAGCAGCTTTGCGACTAGCGGACCTCAAGAGACCCAGTACTTC.

This chain links TRBV19 with TRBJ1-3; TRBD1 aligns across 7 bases. The CDR3 length is 15 residues. Unmatched junction bases numbered 10, after V lost 9 bases and J lost 2 bases. Germline-derived CDR1 and CDR2 are LNHDA and SQIVND (reference sequence). The CDR3 is CASAQDRSAGNTIYF. CDR3 sequence (DNA): TGTGCCAGCGCCCAGGACAGGTCCGCTGGAAACACCATATATTTT.

The chain combines TRBV13 with TRBJ2-3, with 10 nucleotides matching TRBD2. Germline CDR1 reads PRHDT; CDR2 reads FYEKMQ (reference sequence). The CDR3 runs to 19 residues. J gave up 6 bases and V 5 bases, and 20 bases lay outside the gene matches. CDR3 region: CASSNRKDPGLAQFDTQYF. DNA of the CDR3: TGTGCCAGCAGCAACAGGAAGGACCCGGGACTAGCGCAATTCGATACGCAGTATTTT.

The chain links TRBV7-9 to TRBJ1-1; the D gene is possibly TRBD1 (5 bases). The germline gives CDR1 SEHNR, CDR2 FQNEAQ (reference sequence). The CDR3 runs 14 residues. V lost 3 bases to trimming and J lost 1 base, with 9 bases between them. The CDR3 here is CASSLDTWNTEAFF. The CDR3 DNA reads TGTGCCAGCAGCTTGGACACTTGGAACACTGAAGCTTTCTTT.

This chain joins TRBV3-1 (or the pseudogene TRBV3-2) and TRBJ1-1; possible D gene TRBD1, 5 bases. Trimming pared 7 bases from V and 2 bases from J, leaving 14 bases between. Germline V gene data show CDR1 as LGHDT and CDR2 as YNNKEL (reference sequence). This CDR3 contains 14 residues. CDR3 nucleotide sequence: TGTGCCAGCAACGAAAACGGGGGTAACACTGAAGCTTTCTTT. Amino acid sequence: CASNENGGNTEAFF.

The chain joins TRBV28 to TRBJ2-1; D is ambiguous. Trimming removed 4 bases at V and 4 bases at J, with 17 bases between. The CDR3 length is 16 residues. Germline V lookup: CDR1 MDHEN, CDR2 SYDVKM. CDR3 sequence: CASSYSWAPKYNEQFF. The CDR3 bases are TGTGCCAGCAGTTATTCGTGGGCCCCGAAATACAATGAGCAGTTCTTC.

The chain couples TRBV11-2 to TRBJ2-3; D is undetermined. The CDR3 length is 13 residues. With 6 bases removed from V and 4 bases from J, the gap between germline ends came to 11 bases. Per the germline V gene, CDR1 is SGHAT and CDR2 is FQNNGV. The CDR3 protein is CASSAAPADTQYF. The CDR3 region has the DNA TGTGCCAGCAGTGCTGCCCCGGCAGATACGCAGTATTTT.